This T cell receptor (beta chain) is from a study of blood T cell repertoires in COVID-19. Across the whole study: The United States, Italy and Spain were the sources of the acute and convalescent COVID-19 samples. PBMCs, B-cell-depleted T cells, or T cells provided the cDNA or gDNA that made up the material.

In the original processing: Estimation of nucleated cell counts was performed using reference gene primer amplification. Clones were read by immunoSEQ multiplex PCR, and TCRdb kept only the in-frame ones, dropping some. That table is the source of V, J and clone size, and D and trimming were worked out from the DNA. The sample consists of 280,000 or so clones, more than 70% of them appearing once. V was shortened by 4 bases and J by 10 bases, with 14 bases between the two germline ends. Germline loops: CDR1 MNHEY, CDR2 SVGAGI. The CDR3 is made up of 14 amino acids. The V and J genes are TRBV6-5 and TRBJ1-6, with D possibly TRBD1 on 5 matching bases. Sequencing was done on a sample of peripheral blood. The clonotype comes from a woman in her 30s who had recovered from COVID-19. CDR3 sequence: CASSWGGRDSPLHF. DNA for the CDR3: TGTGCCAGCAGTTGGGGAGGGCGGGACTCACCCCTCCACTTT.